Below, 8 T cell receptor beta chains from the same sample are listed, as sequenced in a study of cytomegalovirus exposure and HLA in healthy donors. Repertoires were generated with immunoSEQ multiplex PCR, while TCRdb's copy carries only in-frame clones and drops some. The repertoire has over 150,000 clones, 65% to 90% of them found once; the top ten carry more than 2%. What was sequenced was PBMCs. The receptors were gathered from a young woman in good health and CMV-seronegative.

The V call is TRBV7-9, the J call TRBJ2-7; no firm D call. V was trimmed by 1 base and J by 4 bases, leaving 11 bases between them. Germline-derived CDR1 and CDR2 are SEHNR and FQNEAQ (reference sequence). This CDR3 region has 14 residues. CDR3 coding DNA: TGTGCCAGCAGCTTAGATATCCGCGCGTACGAGCAGTACTTC. This encodes CASSLDIRAYEQYF.

CDR3 in DNA: TGTGCCAGCAGCCCTCGGACAGGGGGGTACTATGGCTACACCTTC. Translation: CASSPRTGGYYGYTF. The chain recombines TRBV21-1 with TRBJ1-2; the table's D call, TRBD1, has no DNA check behind it. TRBV21-1 is labeled a pseudogene. CDR3 length equals 15 residues.

V usage is TRBV9 and J usage is TRBJ1-1; no definite D call. CDR3 length equals 15 residues. The germline V and J ends were trimmed by 3 bases and 0 bases, with 12 bases remaining between them. Germline CDR1 is SGDLS and CDR2 is YYNGEE. The CDR3 DNA reads TGTGCCAGCAGCGCATTACAGCAGATGAACACTGAAGCTTTCTTT. This translates into CASSALQQMNTEAFF.

The chain carries TRBV4-2 and TRBJ1-2; a possible D gene is TRBD1 (5 bases). The V end lost 0 bases, the J end lost 3 bases, and 11 bases lay between the germline ends. CDR3 length: 15 amino acids. Germline loops: CDR1 LGHNA, CDR2 YNFKEQ. CDR3 DNA sequence: TGTGCCAGCAGCCAAGATCGCAGGGCGGACTATGGCTACACCTTC. It codes for CASSQDRRADYGYTF.

This rearrangement joins TRBV7-8 to TRBJ2-2; a weak D match, TRBD1 (7 bases). Trimming removed 5 bases at V and 2 bases at J, with 12 bases between. The CDR3 contains 15 residues. Germline V gene data show CDR1 as SGHVS and CDR2 as FQNEAQ. In DNA form, the CDR3 reads TGTGCCAGCAGCGCGGGACAGCTCAACACCGGGGAGCTGTTTTTT. Encoded protein: CASSAGQLNTGELFF.

The chain recombines TRBV27 with TRBJ2-6; 7 bases are shared with TRBD1. This CDR3 has 16 amino acids. The V gene end was trimmed by 3 bases and the J gene end by 3 bases; junction bases not matched to a gene: 5. Germline V gives CDR1 MNHEY, CDR2 SMNVEV (reference sequence). The CDR3, as DNA: TGTGCCAGCAGTTTTAAGGGGGCGGATGGGGCCAACGTCCTGACTTTC. Protein: CASSFKGADGANVLTF.

This CDR3 reads CASSEWGLAGGRGETQYF. The CDR3 DNA reads as TGTGCCAGCAGCGAATGGGGACTAGCGGGAGGCCGAGGGGAGACCCAGTACTTC. The V call is TRBV7-9, the J call TRBJ2-5; 15 positions agree with TRBD2. V shed 5 bases, J shed 5 bases, and the junction held 12 bases outside the gene matches. CDR3 length equals 18 residues. Germline loops: CDR1 SEHNR, CDR2 FQNEAQ (reference sequence).

DNA for the CDR3: TGTGCCAGCTCTCCTGCCCCGCGTAATGAAGCTTTCTTT. Translated: CASSPAPRNEAFF. J is TRBJ1-1 and V is TRBV18; no clear D. Germline V CDR1 and CDR2: KGHSH, LQKENI. V lost 6 bases to trimming and J lost 7 bases, with 15 bases between them. The CDR3 has 13 amino acids.